This TCR beta chain was captured in a study of CD8 T cells in Susac syndrome. Germline CDR1 and CDR2: SEHNR and FQNEAQ (reference sequence). The CDR3 totals 12 residues. V gave up 6 bases and J gave up 3 bases; unmatched junction bases: 1. Random hexamers primed reverse transcription of 0.5 to 1 ug RNA. TCRdb itself ran the immunoSEQ multiplex PCR reads through MiXCR, one entry per CDR3 protein. The sample records roughly 110,000 distinct CDR3 sequences, roughly 94% being singletons. Input material: CD8+ T cells from PBMCs. The rearrangement uses TRBV7-9 and TRBJ2-7; 8 nucleotides agree with TRBD1. The TCR comes from a human donor with Susac syndrome. CDR3 sequence (DNA): TGTGCCAGCAGGGACAGGGACTACGAGCAGTACTTC. Translated, it gives CASRDRDYEQYF.